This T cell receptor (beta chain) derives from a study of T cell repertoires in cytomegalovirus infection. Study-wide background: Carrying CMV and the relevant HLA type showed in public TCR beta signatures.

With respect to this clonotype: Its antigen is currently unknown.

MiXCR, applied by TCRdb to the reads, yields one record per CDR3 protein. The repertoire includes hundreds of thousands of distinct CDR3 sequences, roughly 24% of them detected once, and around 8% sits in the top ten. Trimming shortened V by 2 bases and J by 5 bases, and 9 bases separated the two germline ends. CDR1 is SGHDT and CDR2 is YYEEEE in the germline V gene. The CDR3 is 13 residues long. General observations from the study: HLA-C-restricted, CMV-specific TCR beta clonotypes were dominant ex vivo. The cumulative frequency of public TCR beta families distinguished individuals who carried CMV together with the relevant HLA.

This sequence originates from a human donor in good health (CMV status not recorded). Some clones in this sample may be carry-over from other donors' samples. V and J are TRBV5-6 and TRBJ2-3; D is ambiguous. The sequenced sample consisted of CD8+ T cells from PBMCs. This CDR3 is CASSFTWQDTQYF. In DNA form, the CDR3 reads TGTGCCAGCAGCTTTACCTGGCAAGATACGCAGTATTTT.